This note documents a single T cell receptor beta chain sequence. This clone has a count of ten or more. Its antigen is unknown. The sample holds no much larger clone one base away, and base qualities are not on file. The sample comes from a study of T cells after posttransplantation cyclophosphamide listed by TCRdb under 2016. In terms of the full investigation: Using TRB sequencing, the study followed how the T cell repertoire rebuilt after myeloablative bone marrow transplantation with posttransplantation cyclophosphamide given as GVHD prophylaxis. Samples from roughly 35 PTCy-treated patients, along with samples from roughly 15 of their related bone marrow donors, underwent antigen receptor sequencing. Blood from all 35 or so PTCy patients with 1-year posttransplant specimens was subjected to TRB sequencing. TRB sequencing was also done on up to roughly 3 additional blood samples from 2 to 5.2 years after transplant in 3 patients, and on pretransplant blood from a handful of patients. Because TRA and TRB clonality were tightly correlated in several samples, subsequent TCR analyses were focused on TRB only. Public TRB sequences were checked against a database of over 3,000 sequences associated with responses to pathogens, tumor antigens, self-antigens and alloantigens. Here is what the overall study found, with its caveats: Donor-recipient similarity was low at 1-2 months but increased during the first year, and donor CD8+ memory clones often dominated later blood repertoires. The TRB repertoires of T cells infiltrating skin or GI tract showed only limited overlap with the TRB repertoires of T cells in blood. Across roughly 49 patients, TRB clonality was highly associated with recipient CMV seropositivity and CMV reactivation, and diversity in PTCy patients was similar to diversity in CNI/methotrexate controls.

Genomic DNA was the input for TRB sequencing, which was run either with the immunoSEQ assay at survey resolution or with the hsTCRB kit. The study's own analysis went as follows. The immunoSEQ software was used for initial read processing, and the LymphoSeq R package was used for repertoire analyses. For each TRB dataset, clonality was calculated as 1 minus normalized Shannon entropy, and the Gini coefficient was computed as well. To infer phenotypes in unsorted samples, TRB sequences from sorted subsets of the recipient or donor were mapped onto unsorted samples from the same recipient. TCRdb stores this immuneACCESS table with in-frame sequences only. Part of the clones is absent; in the studies checked, under half of the shortfall reflects unresolved V genes, and no reason is known for the rest. That table furnishes V, J and clone size, whereas the DNA furnished D and trimming. This sample holds under 50,000 clones in total, without any singletons. Around 2.2% of the sample is taken by the ten largest.

Peripheral blood samples were provided by related bone marrow donors on the day of marrow donation. Peripheral blood and bone marrow mononuclear cells were isolated by Ficoll-Hypaque density centrifugation and were cryopreserved. CDR1 and CDR2, per the germline V gene, are SGHTS and YDEGEE. There are 12 amino acids in the CDR3, from cysteine to phenylalanine inclusive. Just CDR3 DNA is preserved here, 36 bases in frame from base 1. V is clipped by 3 bases and J by 6 bases, and the sequence between their germline boundaries is 9 bases long. The origin of this receptor is a man in his forties in good health, CMV-negative, and a related stem cell transplant donor. The sequence links TRBV5-8 to TRBJ1-1; the best D guess is TRBD1, with 6 bases matching. Sequencing was performed on PBMCs. The DNA is as follows: TGTGCCAGCAGCTACCAGGGGTCTGAAGCTTTCTTT. Translated, it gives CASSYQGSEAFF.